This T cell receptor (beta chain) was recovered during a study of blood T cells in healthy people across ages. The authors ran a second PCR of roughly 6 to 11 cycles using a sample-barcoded 5' primer and a J-beta primer mix. MiXCR was run by TCRdb on the 5' RACE reads, yielding one entry per CDR3 protein. This table holds around 1,500,000 distinct CDR3 sequences, 35% to 45% found once. Source material: blood. The TCR comes from a woman aged 18 to 35 in good health.

The CDR3 DNA is TGTGCCAGCAGCTTAGGGGAAGCAGGTTTCTACGAGCAGTACTTC. Translation gives CASSLGEAGFYEQYF. The chain is built from TRBV7-6 and TRBJ2-4; no definite D call. The DNA end favors TRBJ2-7, so the J call may be wrong. CDR1 and CDR2 (germline): SGHVS, FNYEAQ. This CDR3 contains 15 residues.